This T cell receptor (beta chain) was observed in a study of cytomegalovirus exposure and HLA in healthy donors. Points from the study as a whole: Rare sequences made up most TCRs, while some public TCRs were found in many donors. It was confirmed in vitro that a few of the CMV-associated chains were specific for CMV antigens. By a later analysis, the bulk of CMV-associated TCR beta chains appeared HLA-restricted.

It was with 60 Vbeta and 13 Jbeta primers that the PCR ran. Assay used: immunoSEQ multiplex PCR; TCRdb lists only in-frame clones, some missing. The table has about 130,000 clones, approximately 74% seen once. The V and J ends lost 4 bases and 6 bases, in that order; junction bases with no gene match: 6. Germline CDR1 reads SGHNT; CDR2 reads YYREEE (reference sequence). The CDR3 sequence is 14 residues long. On this clone: Its antigen remains unidentified.

At the time of sampling, donors were nominally healthy, though unrecorded immune exposures were likely. The genes are TRBV5-4 and TRBJ2-1; 8 nucleotides match TRBD1. This receptor was taken from a male donor in good health and CMV-seronegative. Sequencing was done on a sample of PBMCs. CDR3 sequence reads: CASSRDRGVNEQFF. CDR3 sequence (DNA): TGTGCCAGCAGCCGTGACAGGGGTGTCAATGAGCAGTTCTTC.